This T cell receptor (beta chain) was observed in a study of T-cell memory formation after mild COVID-19 (dated by TCRdb to the early 2020s). Turning to the overall study: TCR sequence clusters from the two donors were found to be largely donor specific. The cohort was made up of two young adult volunteers, one female and one male, who were previously healthy. T-cell clones expanding and contracting after mild COVID-19 in a couple of donors were tracked by longitudinal TCRalpha and TCRbeta repertoire sequencing.

Ficoll-Paque density gradient centrifugation was used to isolate PBMCs. Study-wide findings and limitations: The study included only a couple of mild cases, and larger cohorts that include severe cases with pre-infection samples were judged to be necessary. SARS-CoV-2 specificity of the second-wave clones peaking on day 37 was not confirmed. Some responding clones were detected in pre-infection memory, suggesting pre-existing cross-reactive memory T cells joined the SARS-CoV-2 response. Clones that contracted from day 15 to 85 showed balanced CD4/CD8 phenotypes, whereas a second wave of clones that expanded from day 15 to 37 leaned towards CD4+. Contracting CD4+ clones appeared mostly in the CM and EM memory subsets, whereas CD8+ clones were enriched in EMRA.

The trim is 3 bases for V and 9 bases for J, with a gap of 10 bases between the germline ends. CDR1 and CDR2 (SGHKS, YYEKEE) derive from the germline V gene (reference sequence). From the cysteine through the phenylalanine, the CDR3 covers 12 amino acids. Here the CDR3 DNA is all that survives: 36 bases in frame from base 1. Data came from an Illumina NovaSeq 6000. TCRalpha and TCRbeta cDNA libraries were constructed by 5'RACE with constant-segment primers, with sample barcodes and unique molecular identifiers being introduced. RNA was extracted from every sample with Trizol reagent. Libraries were amplified in two PCR steps, with a second sample barcode and Illumina TruSeq adapters added in the second step. The libraries were sequenced on an Illumina NovaSeq using 2 x 150 bp paired-end reads. Regarding the original processing steps: Reads were demultiplexed and collapsed into UMI-guided consensus sequences with migec v1.2.7. With mixcr v2.1.11, UMI consensuses were aligned to TRA and TRB V and J templates and assembled into clonotypes. A clonotype was counted as expanded or contracted only when both edgeR and NoisET called the clonotype significant, with the noise models trained on biological replicates. For edgeR calls, the cutoffs were a false discovery rate-adjusted p below 0.01 and a log2 fold-change threshold of 1. As an exploratory analysis of dynamics, max-normalized trajectories of the 1000 most abundant clonotypes were examined by PCA with hierarchical clustering. Separately sequenced CD4+ and CD8+ repertoires were used to assign the CD4 or CD8 phenotype of responding clones. Clones were called with MiXCR by TCRdb after fastp trimmed the public reads at Q25, and only in-frame beta chains were retained. All rows with the same CDR3 protein become a single entry with the most common DNA and genes. For this entry, the V and J calls and clone size follow TCRdb and not the study's own pipeline. The sample includes hundreds of thousands of distinct CDR3 sequences, with approximately 19% observed a single time. Around a fifth of the sample is in the top ten clones.

Of note for this clonotype: There is no known antigen for this receptor. Per-base quality was not reported, and no clone a single base away is much larger than it.

The sequenced sample was PBMCs or a T cell subset sorted from them (not recorded which). This chain is built from TRBV5-5 and TRBJ2-1; the D gene is possibly TRBD2, with 7 bases matching. This clonotype was sampled from a young man who had mild COVID-19 (a few samples of this study predate the infection). The sample titles of this study are shuffled in the database, so cell type and time point are left out; the donor was told from shared clones. The DNA sequence is TGTGCCAGCAGCTGGGGGGGCGCTGAGCAGTTCTTC. Translated, it gives CASSWGGAEQFF.